Below, 6 T cell receptor beta chains from the same sample are listed, as sequenced in a study of follicular helper T cells after annual influenza vaccination. Generated by immunoSEQ multiplex PCR, the TCRdb table keeps only in-frame clones and is missing some. Here the sample spans about 27,000 clones, 80% to 90% being singletons. Time point meaning: 2014-2015 season, pre-vaccination. Specimen: CXCR5+ CD38- circulating T follicular helper cells from blood, collected on the day of influenza vaccination. The subset is: circulating Tfh, non-naive CD4+CXCR5+PD-1+ (ICOS+CD38+ or ICOS-CD38-). Receptors originate from an adult who received the influenza vaccine.

This sequence joins TRBV5-6 and TRBJ1-2; D is perhaps TRBD1 (6 bases). CDR1 is SGHDT and CDR2 is YYEEEE in the germline V gene. Trimming removed 3 bases from V and 8 bases from J, with 20 bases in between. The CDR3 contains 15 residues. The CDR3 region is CASSSDQGFYNGYTF. The CDR3 bases are TGTGCCAGCAGCTCCGACCAGGGGTTCTATAACGGCTACACCTTC.

This chain links TRBV6-5 with TRBJ2-7, with TRBD1 as a possible D gene (6 bases). The germline gives CDR1 MNHEY, CDR2 SVGAGI. The CDR3 length is 15 residues. V lost 5 bases, J lost 1 base, and 15 bases lay in between. CDR3 residues: CASSLGDISSYEQYF. Here the CDR3 DNA reads TGTGCCAGCAGTCTAGGGGACATATCGTCCTACGAGCAGTACTTC.

A single count supports this clone. The genes are TRBV6-1 and TRBJ2-7; D not certain. The CDR3 length is 12 residues. The V end lost 3 bases, the J end lost 5 bases, and 8 bases lay between the germline ends. Germline V gene sequence: CDR1 MNHNS, CDR2 SASEGT. The CDR3 reads CASSDYRNEQYF. As DNA, the CDR3 is TGTGCCAGCAGTGACTACAGAAACGAGCAGTACTTC.

This sequence joins TRBV6-1 and TRBJ1-1; 8 bases map to TRBD1. The CDR3 loop spans 14 amino acids. Germline values: CDR1 MNHNS, CDR2 SASEGT. The junction had 3 bases not matched to a gene; V was cut back by 5 bases and J by 1 base. CDR3 sequence (DNA): TGTGCCAGCAGTCAGACAGGGGCGAACACTGAAGCTTTCTTT. This sequence encodes CASSQTGANTEAFF.

This rearrangement joins TRBV5-1 to TRBJ2-1; D possibly corresponds to TRBD2 (6 bases). Trimming stripped 0 bases from V and 3 bases from J, with 7 bases between. Germline V gives CDR1 SGHRS, CDR2 YFSETQ. The CDR3 consists of 14 residues. The CDR3 DNA is TGCGCCAGCAGCTTGGCGGGAGTCTACAATGAGCAGTTCTTC. This sequence encodes CASSLAGVYNEQFF.

V is TRBV4-2 and J is TRBJ1-4; perhaps TRBD1 as D (5 bases). CDR1 and CDR2 from the germline V gene are LGHNA and YNFKEQ. The CDR3 is 17 residues long. V was shortened by 4 bases and J by 6 bases, with 21 bases between the two germline ends. The CDR3 DNA reads as TGTGCCAGCAGCCTTTGGATGATCGGGGGGTCAGATGAAAAACTGTTTTTT. This translates into CASSLWMIGGSDEKLFF.